This T cell receptor (beta chain) was sequenced in a study of a mutant IDH1 vaccine in newly diagnosed glioma. Time point described: baseline, week 1 (first vaccination visit). Regarding treatment: pre-vaccination baseline after standard-of-care therapy. The assay was immunoSEQ multiplex PCR, and TCRdb's table has in-frame clones only and misses some. The sample has about 38,000 clones, over 85% seen once. Trimming took 1 base from V and 0 from J; bases not matched to a gene: 1. CDR1 and CDR2 from the germline V gene are MNHNS and SASEGT. The length of the CDR3 is 15 residues. This TCR was recovered from a man younger than 35 with glioma. The rearrangement uses TRBV6-1 and TRBJ2-7; 9 bases match TRBD2. The sequences come from PBMCs, collected from a glioma patient treated with radiotherapy, temozolomide or both. CDR3 protein: CASSEGLAASYEQYF. The CDR3 DNA reads TGTGCCAGCAGTGAAGGACTAGCGGCCTCCTACGAGCAGTACTTC.